Listed below are T cell receptor beta chains from one sample, sequenced in a study of T cell responses to AZD1222 COVID-19 vaccine. Assay used: immunoSEQ multiplex PCR; TCRdb lists only in-frame clones, some missing. This table has approximately 130,000 clones, 88% appearing once. The sequencing used peripheral blood, collected 28 days after the second AZD1222 dose. These receptors came from an adult who received the AZD1222 COVID-19 vaccine. Both conserved end residues are part of each CDR3. The order of the fields is D gene, V gene, clone size, J gene, CDR3 DNA, CDR3 protein. A D gene is named only where the DNA matches it firmly. Clone size is given for some rows only: seen once, a few or many times, or a class if the clone is expanded.

>TRBD1|TRBV10-1|-|TRBJ2-7
TGCGCCAGCAGTTATAGGGACAGGGGGCTCTTTCCCTTTTCCTACGAGCAGTACTTC
CASSYRDRGLFPFSYEQYF
>TRBD2|TRBV27|-|TRBJ2-5
TGTGCCAGCAGTTTCCTAGCGGGCCAAGAGACCCAGTACTTC
CASSFLAGQETQYF
>-|TRBV28|-|TRBJ1-3
TGTGCCAGCAGTGTACCTCAAGGAGGAAACACCATATATTTT
CASSVPQGGNTIYF
>TRBD1|TRBV4-3|few|TRBJ2-1
TGCGCCAGCAGCCAAGACAGGGGACAGTTGTACAATGAGCAGTTCTTC
CASSQDRGQLYNEQFF
>-|TRBV11-2|-|TRBJ2-2
TGTGCCAGCGTCTTTTTCCCAGGGAACGGGGAGCTGTTTTTT
CASVFFPGNGELFF
>-|TRBV19|-|TRBJ1-1
TGTGCCAGTAGTGTCTCCCAGAACACTGAAGCTTTCTTT
CASSVSQNTEAFF
>TRBD2|TRBV4-1|-|TRBJ2-3
TGCGCCAGCAGCCAAGACGGGGAGGGTCGGAGGTATACGCAGTATTTT
CASSQDGEGRRYTQYF
>-|TRBV30|-|TRBJ1-5
TGTGCCTGGGGTCCCCGTCGGACTCAGCCCCAGCATTTT
CAWGPRRTQPQHF
>TRBD1|TRBV3-1/TRBV3-2|few|TRBJ1-3
TGTGCCAGCAGCCCCGGGACAGGGGGAAACACCATATATTTT
CASSPGTGGNTIYF
>-|TRBV29-1|once|TRBJ1-4
TGCAGTGTTAGGACTGATAATGAAAAACTGTTTTTT
CSVRTDNEKLFF
>-|TRBV5-1|-|TRBJ1-1
TGCGCCAGCTCCTCAACACCTATGAACACTGAAGCTTTCTTT
CASSSTPMNTEAFF
>-|TRBV19|-|TRBJ1-2
TGTGCCAGTAGTATATGGGGGGGCGGCTATGGCTACACCTTC
CASSIWGGGYGYTF
>-|TRBV18|-|TRBJ2-3
TGTGCCAGCTCACCACCGACCGTCCAAACAGATACGCAGTATTTT
CASSPPTVQTDTQYF
>-|TRBV7-8|-|TRBJ1-5
TGTGCCAGCAGCCCTCAAGCCAGCAATCAGCCCCAGCATTTT
CASSPQASNQPQHF
>-|TRBV7-2|-|TRBJ1-6
TGTGCCAGCAGCTTAGCGTTGGACGGTTCACCCCTCCACTTT
CASSLALDGSPLHF
>-|TRBV5-1|-|TRBJ2-1
TGCGCCAGCAGCCCCAAATTTGCTTCCGATGAGCAGTTCTTC
CASSPKFASDEQFF
>-|TRBV11-1|-|TRBJ2-3
TGTGCCAGCAGCCCCGGGGCCGGTTCAGATACGCAGTATTTT
CASSPGAGSDTQYF
>-|TRBV27|-|TRBJ2-1
TGTGCCAGCAGTTCACGCGCCGTTGTCAGCTCCTACAATGAGCAGTTCTTC
CASSSRAVVSSYNEQFF
>-|TRBV7-2|-|TRBJ2-7
TGTGCCAGCAGCCTCGGCAGGGGTCCTTTCTACGAGCAGTACTTC
CASSLGRGPFYEQYF
>TRBD1|TRBV5-5|-|TRBJ2-7
TGTGCCAGCAGCCCCGCCCGGGACAGCCACTCCTACGAGCAGTACTTC
CASSPARDSHSYEQYF
>-|TRBV19|-|TRBJ1-5
TGTGCCAGTAGTATGGGAGGGCCATTCAATCAGCCCCAGCATTTT
CASSMGGPFNQPQHF
>TRBD2|TRBV3-1/TRBV3-2|-|TRBJ2-1
TGTGCCAGCAGCCAAGTTTGGGACTATCAGCCTCCCCGGGGCAATGAGCAGTTCTTC
CASSQVWDYQPPRGNEQFF
>TRBD1|TRBV15|-|TRBJ2-3
TGTGCCACTGCGGGACAGGGAACAGATACGCAGTATTTT
CATAGQGTDTQYF
>-|TRBV5-8|-|TRBJ2-1
TGTGCCAGCAGCTTGTTACAGGGCTATGAGCAGTTCTTC
CASSLLQGYEQFF
>TRBD1|TRBV18|-|TRBJ1-4
TGTGCCAGCTCACCACCGGGACAGCCGAATGAAAAACTGTTTTTT
CASSPPGQPNEKLFF
>-|TRBV5-4|-|TRBJ2-5
TGTGCCAGCAGCTTGAGTGGCACCGAAGAGACCCAGTACTTC
CASSLSGTEETQYF
>-|TRBV6-5|once|TRBJ1-1
TGTGCCAGCAGACCCTCCCCTTCCATGAACACTGAAGCTTTCTTT
CASRPSPSMNTEAFF
>-|TRBV12-3/TRBV12-4|-|TRBJ2-7
TGTGCCAGCAGTTTTCGTGGATACGAGCAGTACTTC
CASSFRGYEQYF
>-|TRBV7-9|-|TRBJ2-7
TGTGCCAGCAGCTCACATTTAATAACCTACGAGCAGTACTTC
CASSSHLITYEQYF
>-|TRBV6-5|-|TRBJ1-2
TGTGCCAGCAGTTTAAGGGGCAGTTCTGATGGCTACACCTTC
CASSLRGSSDGYTF
>TRBD1|TRBV29-1|-|TRBJ1-5
TGCAGCGTTACCGGGACAGATCTAAATCAGCCCCAGCATTTT
CSVTGTDLNQPQHF
>-|TRBV3-1/TRBV3-2|once|TRBJ2-7
TGTGCCAGCAGCCCGCTGGGGCCAGTAAGTTCCTACGAGCAGTACTTC
CASSPLGPVSSYEQYF
>TRBD1|TRBV7-9|once|TRBJ1-2
TGTGCCAGCAGCTTAGAGACAGGGGTCCGGGGCTACACCTTC
CASSLETGVRGYTF
>-|TRBV19|once|TRBJ2-2
TGTGCCAGTAGTCCTACGGGCGACTGGCAGAACACCGGGGAGCTGTTTTTT
CASSPTGDWQNTGELFF
>-|TRBV4-2|few|TRBJ2-7
TGTGCCAGCAGCCAAGATTTAGGGGATCCCCACGAGCAGTACTTC
CASSQDLGDPHEQYF
>-|TRBV20-1|once|TRBJ2-7
TGCAGTGCTAGGGTCTTCGACGAGCAGTACTTC
CSARVFDEQYF
>TRBD1|TRBV7-9|-|TRBJ1-5
TGTGCCAGCAGCACAGGGGAACGCCAGCCCCAGCATTTT
CASSTGERQPQHF
>-|TRBV7-2|-|TRBJ1-3
TGTGCCAGCAGCTTAGGTAACTCTGGAAACACCATATATTTT
CASSLGNSGNTIYF
>TRBD1|TRBV7-6|-|TRBJ1-1
TGTGCCAGCAGCTCAATTGGACAGGGCATGAACACTGAAGCTTTCTTT
CASSSIGQGMNTEAFF
>-|TRBV18|-|TRBJ1-2
TGTGCCAGCTCACCAGTCACCACAGGATTCAGTAACTATGGCTACACCTTC
CASSPVTTGFSNYGYTF
>TRBD1|TRBV6-5|-|TRBJ2-3
TGTGCCAGCAGTGACTCGGGACAGGGCAGGGATACGCAGTATTTT
CASSDSGQGRDTQYF
>TRBD1|TRBV7-9|-|TRBJ1-1
TGTGCCAGCAGCTTAGGGACAGGGAGGGGCACTGAAGCTTTCTTT
CASSLGTGRGTEAFF
>-|TRBV30|-|TRBJ1-2
TGTGCCTGGACCGGGAACCTAGACTACTATGGCTACACCTTC
CAWTGNLDYYGYTF
>-|TRBV3-1/TRBV3-2|-|TRBJ2-7
TGTGCCAGCAGCCAAAGGGGCGAGCAGTACTTC
CASSQRGEQYF
>-|TRBV27|-|TRBJ1-2
TGTGCCAGCAAATCCTCTAACTATGGCTACACCTTC
CASKSSNYGYTF
>-|TRBV7-9|few|TRBJ2-7
TGTGCCAGCAGCCCAGCGGACGGCCCCCGGCAGTACTTC
CASSPADGPRQYF
>-|TRBV7-9|-|TRBJ1-2
TGTGCCAGCATCGGGTCCGCCCAAGCGTCAGGCTACACCTTC
CASIGSAQASGYTF
>-|TRBV6-5|-|TRBJ2-7
TGTGCCAGCAGGGACGGGCAGGGGTTGTACGAGCAGTACTTC
CASRDGQGLYEQYF
>-|TRBV7-8|-|TRBJ1-5
TGTGCCAGCAGCTTAGCGCCTACGAACAATCAGCCCCAGCATTTT
CASSLAPTNNQPQHF
>TRBD1|TRBV5-4|-|TRBJ2-2
TGTGCCAGCAGCGAGCCGGGACAGGGGGCCAGCGGGGAGCTGTTTTTT
CASSEPGQGASGELFF